The clone carrying this TCR beta chain has more than one count but fewer than ten. This sample is part of a study of blood T cell repertoires in COVID-19. Whole-study context: COVID-19 samples collected from the United States, Italy and Spain covered acute and convalescent phases. PBMCs, B-cell-depleted T cells, or T cells provided the cDNA or gDNA that made up the material.

Original data processing: Nucleated cell counts were estimated from reference gene primer amplification. The assay was immunoSEQ multiplex PCR, and TCRdb's table has in-frame clones only and misses some. V and J calls and clone size are those listed in that table; D and trimming were worked out from the DNA. This table has approximately 29,000 clones, about 88% appearing once. The CDR3 loop spans 15 amino acids. The germline CDR1 and CDR2 sequences are SNHLY and FYNNEI. Unmatched junction bases numbered 7, after V lost 6 bases and J lost 2 bases. This sequence was found in a human donor with active COVID-19. The donor label of this sample is uncertain. The J gene is TRBJ2-7, the V gene TRBV2; TRBD1 agrees at 10 bases. The material sequenced was peripheral blood. This CDR3 reads CASRDTGTGAYEQYF. In nucleotides, the CDR3 is TGTGCCAGCAGGGATACCGGGACAGGGGCCTACGAGCAGTACTTC.